Below are 24 T cell receptor beta chains sequenced from a single sample in a study of T cells in Graves' hyperthyroidism and ophthalmopathy (dated by TCRdb to about 2019). Receptor libraries were prepared by multiplex PCR. The sequencer listed for this sample is Illumina HiSeq 2000. The TCR beta CDR3 regions were amplified from the RNA transcripts. For the first round of RT-PCR on the TCR CDR3, the HTBI primer set was used together with the Qiagen OneStep RT-PCR kit. TCRdb reran the public reads through fastp at Q25 and MiXCR, keeping productive beta chains. Duplicate CDR3 protein sequences are folded into a single record with the most common DNA and genes. This sample lists some 350,000 distinct CDR3 sequences; about a sixth were detected once. Roughly a quarter of the sample lies in the top ten. Sequencing was done on a sample of blood. Source of these receptors: a woman under 30 with Graves' hyperthyroidism that later progressed to Graves' ophthalmopathy.

This rearrangement joins TRBV2 to TRBJ1-2, with TRBD1 identical over 9 bases. The CDR3 has 15 amino acids. The V gene's germline CDR1 is SNHLY and CDR2 FYNNEI. V gave up 5 bases and J gave up 4 bases; unmatched junction bases: 8. The CDR3 DNA follows: TGTGCCAGCAGTCCTGAGGGACAGGGCCGCTATGGCTACACCTTC. Its protein is CASSPEGQGRYGYTF.

This clonotype was recorded a few times. The rearrangement joins TRBV15 to TRBJ2-7; D tentatively reads TRBD1 or TRBD2 (5 bases each). This CDR3 has 15 amino acids. V lost 1 base to trimming and J lost 2 bases, with 12 bases between them. Per germline, CDR1 LNHNV and CDR2 YYDKDF (reference sequence). The CDR3 nucleotides are TGTGCCACCAGCAGAGGTCCCCGGGGCCCCTACGAGCAGTACTTC. Translation gives CATSRGPRGPYEQYF.

The chain carries TRBV11-2 and TRBJ1-3; D is unclear. Germline-derived CDR1 and CDR2 are SGHAT and FQNNGV. The germline V and J ends were trimmed by 6 bases and 0 bases, with 9 bases remaining between them. This CDR3 has 14 amino acids. CDR3 amino acids: CASSRASSGNTIYF. The CDR3 DNA sequence: TGTGCCAGCAGTCGAGCCAGCTCTGGAAACACCATATATTTT.

For this clonotype: This may arise from a read error, as a much more abundant clone is one base away. This chain connects TRBV5-1 to TRBJ2-7, with 7 nucleotides matching TRBD1. Trimming removed 5 bases from V and 1 base from J; junction bases left unmatched: 12. Germline CDR1 reads SGHRS; CDR2 reads YFSETQ. The CDR3 contains 16 residues. Here the CDR3 DNA reads TGCGCCAGCAGTCAAGCTACGGGACAGATTTCCTACGAGCAGTACTTC. It is translated as CASSQATGQISYEQYF.

In its sample, this clonotype was seen a few times. The CDR3 region is CASSLRDGLEDYEQYF. In DNA, the CDR3 is TGTGCCAGCAGCCTCAGGGACGGCCTTGAAGACTACGAGCAGTACTTC. This chain joins TRBV28 and TRBJ2-7; TRBD1 or TRBD2 may be the D gene (5 bases each). Trimming cost V 6 bases and J 3 bases, with 21 bases left between them. The CDR3 runs 16 residues. CDR1 and CDR2 from the germline V gene are MDHEN and SYDVKM.

Many counts were recorded for this clonotype. The gene calls are TRBV4-2 and TRBJ1-5; D ambiguous. CDR1 is LGHNA and CDR2 is YNFKEQ in the germline V gene. Trimming removed 6 bases from V and 1 base from J, with 13 bases in between. The CDR3 consists of 15 residues. CDR3 bases: TGTGCCAGCAGTAACGGGCAGGCGAGCAATCAGCCCCAGCATTTT. This sequence encodes CASSNGQASNQPQHF.

The rearrangement joins TRBV20-1 to TRBJ2-3, with TRBD2 identical over 13 bases. CDR3 length: 17 amino acids. The V gene end was trimmed by 5 bases and the J gene end by 10 bases; junction bases not matched to a gene: 18. Germline lookup yields CDR1 DFQATT and CDR2 SNEGSKA (reference sequence). CDR3 residues: CSALSPGLAGVIPAQYF. The DNA for the CDR3 is TGCAGTGCTCTCTCCCCTGGACTAGCGGGAGTAATCCCTGCGCAGTATTTT.

The sample holds many counts of this clonotype. The chain has TRBV28 and TRBJ2-3; TRBD2 matches at 8 bases. CDR1 and CDR2 from the germline V gene are MDHEN and SYDVKM. This CDR3 is built from 15 residues. J lost 4 bases, V lost 5 bases, and 8 bases had no gene match. The CDR3 DNA is TGTGCCAGCAGTCCGTGGACTAGCAGCGCAGATACGCAGTATTTT. Encoded protein: CASSPWTSSADTQYF.

The rearrangement links TRBV28 to TRBJ2-5; 12 bases match TRBD2. The CDR3 covers 15 residues. Germline CDR1 and CDR2: MDHEN and SYDVKM. With V trimmed by 7 bases and J by 4 bases, 7 bases remained unmatched. The CDR3: CASTNKLAGGETQYF. CDR3 DNA: TGTGCCAGCACTAACAAACTAGCGGGAGGAGAGACCCAGTACTTC.

V is TRBV4-1 and J is TRBJ2-7, with D possibly matching TRBD1 (5 bases). The germline CDR1 and CDR2 sequences are MGHRA and YSYEKL. CDR3 length: 15 amino acids. V was shortened by 0 bases and J by 5 bases, with 14 bases between the two germline ends. The chain's CDR3 is CASSQEYRTIHEQYF. Written as DNA, the CDR3 is TGCGCCAGCAGCCAAGAGTACAGGACAATCCACGAGCAGTACTTC.

The chain employs TRBV4-1 and TRBJ2-4, with D tentatively TRBD1 (5 bases). This CDR3 comprises 18 residues. Germline values: CDR1 MGHRA, CDR2 YSYEKL. Trimming took 0 bases from V and 6 from J, leaving 21 bases between them. The CDR3 coding sequence is TGCGCCAGCAGCCAAGAGATGGGGCACCCCATAAGTGGAAACATTCAGTACTTC. Protein: CASSQEMGHPISGNIQYF.

This clonotype was seen many times. This chain connects TRBV5-5 to TRBJ2-6, with a tentative D call TRBD1 (6 bases). V dropped 4 bases and J dropped 0 bases, with 11 bases sitting between them. This CDR3 is built from 16 residues. The germline V gene encodes CDR1 SGHKS and CDR2 YYEKEE (reference sequence). CDR3 nucleotides: TGTGCCAGCAGCGACGTACAGGGCTCTGGGGCCAACGTCCTGACTTTC. Encoded protein: CASSDVQGSGANVLTF.

This clonotype was detected a few times. The chain carries TRBV4-2 and TRBJ2-2; either TRBD1 or TRBD2 may fit D (6 bases each). V shed 0 bases and J shed 5 bases, with 13 bases lying between them. Germline lookup yields CDR1 LGHNA and CDR2 YNFKEQ. The CDR3 is 16 amino acids. The CDR3 loop is CASSQEARRGTGELFF. CDR3 nucleotides: TGTGCCAGCAGCCAAGAGGCGAGGAGGGGGACCGGGGAGCTGTTTTTT.

This clonotype was picked up many times. The genes are TRBV6-6 and TRBJ2-3, with 13 bases that match TRBD2. The CDR3 runs 16 residues. Germline V gives CDR1 MNHNY, CDR2 SVGAGI (reference sequence). Trimming took 2 bases from V and 3 from J; bases not matched to a gene: 2. In DNA form, the CDR3 reads TGTGCCAGCAGTTACAAGGGACTAGCGGGAACAGATACGCAGTATTTT. It encodes CASSYKGLAGTDTQYF.

This clonotype showed up many times. J is TRBJ2-1 and V is TRBV2, with 8 positions matching TRBD2. CDR3 length: 14 amino acids. The germline V gene has CDR1 SNHLY and CDR2 FYNNEI. V dropped 6 bases and J dropped 8; count of bases not matched to a gene: 9. This CDR3 reads CASRAGTRIHEQFF. DNA of the CDR3: TGTGCCAGCAGAGCCGGGACTAGAATCCATGAGCAGTTCTTC.

This clonotype was detected ten times or more. V gene TRBV28 combines with J gene TRBJ1-2; D remains unclear. This CDR3 contains 13 residues. Germline CDR1 MDHEN, CDR2 SYDVKM. V gave up 8 bases and J gave up 8 bases, with 18 bases separating them. The CDR3 DNA reads as TGTGCCAGCGGATTCAGCTACGACGGAGGCTACACCTTC. It is translated as CASGFSYDGGYTF.

At least ten counts were recorded for this clonotype. The chain couples TRBV19 to TRBJ1-5; no clear D gene. The CDR3 has 16 residues. The germline V and J ends were trimmed by 5 bases and 0 bases, with 14 bases remaining between them. Germline values: CDR1 LNHDA, CDR2 SQIVND (reference sequence). CDR3 loop: CASSGMDSYSNQPQHF. The CDR3 DNA is TGTGCCAGTAGTGGGATGGATTCGTATAGCAATCAGCCCCAGCATTTT.

The table lists this clonotype with many counts. This chain joins TRBV15 and TRBJ2-6; D is possibly TRBD1 (6 bases). The V gene's germline CDR1 is LNHNV and CDR2 YYDKDF (reference sequence). This CDR3 has 16 residues. V was clipped by 8 bases and J by 0 bases, with 14 bases between them. CDR3 DNA sequence: TGTGCCACCGAGGCAGGGGATCCCTCTGGGGCCAACGTCCTGACTTTC. It translates to CATEAGDPSGANVLTF. Combining the CDR3 with reference TRBV15 and TRBJ2-6 gives the whole variable domain DAMVIQNPRYQVTQFGKPVTLSCSQTLNHNVMYWYQQKSSQAPKLLFHYYDKDFNNEADTPDNFQSRRPNTSFCFLDIRSPGLGDTAMYLCATEAGDPSGANVLTFGAGSRLTVL.

In this sample, this clonotype turned up many times. The V gene is TRBV2, the J gene TRBJ2-3, with TRBD2 identical over 8 bases. Germline CDR1 is SNHLY and CDR2 is FYNNEI. The length of the CDR3 is 19 residues. Germline trimming cut 7 bases from V and 1 base from J; bases unmatched to any gene: 19. CDR3 loop: CASMGPRSGSLGGTDTQYF. CDR3 in DNA: TGTGCCAGCATGGGGCCGAGAAGCGGGAGTCTCGGGGGCACAGATACGCAGTATTTT.

This clonotype was seen at least ten times. The chain has TRBV2 and TRBJ2-7, with a possible D match to TRBD2 (6 bases). The CDR3 runs 12 residues. V was clipped by 6 bases and J by 6 bases, with 12 bases between them. Germline V CDR1 and CDR2: SNHLY, FYNNEI. The CDR3 spells CASSRDSGEQYF. As DNA, the CDR3 is TGTGCCAGCAGCCGGGACTCTGGCGAGCAGTACTTC.

This clonotype showed up many times. V and J are TRBV2 and TRBJ2-4, with D maybe TRBD2 (6 bases). CDR3 size: 13 residues. Trimming left V 11 bases short and J 3 bases short, with 14 bases between. Germline-derived CDR1 and CDR2 are SNHLY and FYNNEI. CDR3 sequence: CAGDLGGKNIQYF. The CDR3, as DNA: TGTGCCGGGGACCTCGGGGGCAAAAACATTCAGTACTTC. Filled out from reference TRBV2 and TRBJ2-4, the complete variable domain reads EPEVTQTPSHQVTQMGQEVILRCVPISNHLYFYWYRQILGQKVEFLVSFYNNEISEKSEIFDDQFSVERPDGSNFTLKIRSTKLEDSAMYFCAGDLGGKNIQYFGAGTRLSVL.

This clonotype was counted a few times. J is TRBJ1-2 and V is TRBV25-1, with D maybe TRBD1 (5 bases). This CDR3 comprises 14 residues. V dropped 3 bases and J dropped 0 bases, with 8 bases sitting between them. Germline V gives CDR1 MGHDK, CDR2 SYGVNS. The DNA of the CDR3 is TGTGCCAGCAGTGAGGGGGGGGCTAACTATGGCTACACCTTC. It is translated as CASSEGGANYGYTF.

The sample holds many counts of this clonotype. CDR3 sequence: CASLQRGGSTDTQYF. Written as DNA, the CDR3 is TGTGCCAGCCTCCAGAGGGGGGGTTCAACAGATACGCAGTATTTT. The J gene is TRBJ2-3, the V gene TRBV2; D is possibly TRBD2 (7 bases). Looked up from germline, CDR1 is SNHLY and CDR2 is FYNNEI. CDR3 length: 15 amino acids. Trimming took 8 bases from V and 3 from J, leaving 18 bases between them.

This clonotype showed up many times. The gene calls are TRBV5-1 and TRBJ2-7; 13 nucleotides line up with TRBD2. Germline CDR1 SGHRS, CDR2 YFSETQ. With V trimmed by 1 base and J by 3 bases, 10 bases remained unmatched. This CDR3 is 18 amino acids long. This chain's CDR3 is CASSLRTGTSGTIYEQYF. DNA for the CDR3: TGCGCCAGCAGCTTGAGAACTGGGACTAGCGGGACCATCTACGAGCAGTACTTC.